Detailed here is one T cell receptor beta chain. The antigen remains unidentified. Germline CDR1 and CDR2: SQVTM and ANQGSEA. V lost 7 bases, J lost 1 base, and 13 bases lay in between. CDR3 length equals 13 residues. Whole-study findings and limits: The TCR gene usage of tumor memory CD4+ T cells clustered together with blood and lymph node memory CD4+ cells and with lymph node naive CD4+ cells. The larger cohort examined one V-J beta rearrangement, not whole repertoires. Greatest tumor Treg TCR overlap was with tumor naive CD4+ cells.

After constant-region reverse-primer amplification, full-length variable regions underwent semi-nested PCR with Nested Universal Primer A. TCRdb itself ran the 5' RACE reads through MiXCR, one entry per CDR3 protein. The sample lists about 9,100 distinct CDR3 sequences, roughly 60% occurring once. The sequenced material came from tumor-infiltrating memory CD4+ T cells sorted from the breast tumor. The sample's subset: memory CD4+ T cells, CD4+CD45RO+CD25-. The TCR comes from a female donor with breast cancer. The V and J genes are TRBV29-1 and TRBJ1-1; maybe TRBD1 (5 bases). CDR3 loop: CSADRGGNTEAFF. CDR3 nucleotide sequence: TGCAGCGCCGACCGCGGGGGGAACACTGAAGCTTTCTTT. Full variable domain (rest looked up from reference TRBV29-1 and TRBJ1-1): SAVISQKPSRDICQRGTSLTIQCQVDSQVTMMFWYRQQPGQSLTLIATANQGSEATYESGFVIDKFPISRPNLTFSTLTVSNMSPEDSSIYLCSADRGGNTEAFFGQGTRLTVV.